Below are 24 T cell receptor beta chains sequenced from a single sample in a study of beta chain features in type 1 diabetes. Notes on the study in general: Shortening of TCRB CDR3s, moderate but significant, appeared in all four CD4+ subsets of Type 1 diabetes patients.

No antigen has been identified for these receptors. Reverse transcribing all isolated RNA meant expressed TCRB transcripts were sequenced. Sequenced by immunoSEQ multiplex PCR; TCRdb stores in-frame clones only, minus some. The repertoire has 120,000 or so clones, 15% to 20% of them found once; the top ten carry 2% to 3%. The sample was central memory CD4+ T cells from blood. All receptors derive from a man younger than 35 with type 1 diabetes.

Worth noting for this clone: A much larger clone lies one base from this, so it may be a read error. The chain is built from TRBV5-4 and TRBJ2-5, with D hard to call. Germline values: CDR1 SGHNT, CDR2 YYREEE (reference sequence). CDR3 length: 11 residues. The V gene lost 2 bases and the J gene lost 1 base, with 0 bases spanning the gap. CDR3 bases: TGTGCCAGCAGCTTCCAAGAGACCCAGTACTTC. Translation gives CASSFQETQYF.

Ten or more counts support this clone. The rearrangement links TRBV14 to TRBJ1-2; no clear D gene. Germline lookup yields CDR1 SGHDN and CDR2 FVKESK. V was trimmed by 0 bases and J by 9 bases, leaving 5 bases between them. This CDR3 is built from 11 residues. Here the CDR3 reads CASSQELSYTF. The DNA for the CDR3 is TGTGCCAGCAGCCAAGAGTTGAGCTACACCTTC.

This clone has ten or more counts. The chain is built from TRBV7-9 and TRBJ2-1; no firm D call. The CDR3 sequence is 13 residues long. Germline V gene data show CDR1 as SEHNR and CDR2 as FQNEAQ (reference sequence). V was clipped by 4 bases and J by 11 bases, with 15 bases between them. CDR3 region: CASSSLGLRQQFF. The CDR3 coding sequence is TGTGCCAGCAGCTCCCTCGGGCTACGTCAGCAGTTCTTC.

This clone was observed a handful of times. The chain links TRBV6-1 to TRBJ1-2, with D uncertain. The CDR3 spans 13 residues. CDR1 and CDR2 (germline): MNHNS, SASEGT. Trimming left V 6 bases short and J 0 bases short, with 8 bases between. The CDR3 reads CASRTASNYGYTF. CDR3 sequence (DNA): TGTGCCAGCAGAACGGCGTCTAACTATGGCTACACCTTC.

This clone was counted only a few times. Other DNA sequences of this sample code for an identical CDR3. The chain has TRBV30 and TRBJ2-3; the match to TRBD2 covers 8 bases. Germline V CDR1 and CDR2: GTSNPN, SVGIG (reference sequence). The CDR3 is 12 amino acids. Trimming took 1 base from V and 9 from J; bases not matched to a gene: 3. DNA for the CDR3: TGTGCCTGGAGTGGGTCGGGGGGGACGCAGTATTTT. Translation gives CAWSGSGGTQYF.

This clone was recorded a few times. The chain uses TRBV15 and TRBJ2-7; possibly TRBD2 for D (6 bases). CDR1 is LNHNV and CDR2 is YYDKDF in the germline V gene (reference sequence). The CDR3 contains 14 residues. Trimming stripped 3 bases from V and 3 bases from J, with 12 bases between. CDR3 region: CATSSAGQHYEQYF. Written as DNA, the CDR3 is TGTGCCACCAGCAGCGCGGGGCAGCACTACGAGCAGTACTTC.

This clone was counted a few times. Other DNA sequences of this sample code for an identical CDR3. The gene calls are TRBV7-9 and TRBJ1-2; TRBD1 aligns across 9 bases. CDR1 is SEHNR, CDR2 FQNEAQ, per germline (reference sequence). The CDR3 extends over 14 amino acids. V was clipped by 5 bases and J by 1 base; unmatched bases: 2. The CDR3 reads CASSPGQGNYGYTF. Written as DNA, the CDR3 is TGTGCCAGCAGCCCGGGACAGGGTAACTATGGCTACACCTTC.

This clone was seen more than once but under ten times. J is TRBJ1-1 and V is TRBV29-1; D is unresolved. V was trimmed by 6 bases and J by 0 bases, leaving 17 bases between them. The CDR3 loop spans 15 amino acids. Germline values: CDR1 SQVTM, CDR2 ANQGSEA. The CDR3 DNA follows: TGCAGCGTCCCTGCCTCTGACGGCCTGAACACTGAAGCTTTCTTT. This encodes CSVPASDGLNTEAFF.

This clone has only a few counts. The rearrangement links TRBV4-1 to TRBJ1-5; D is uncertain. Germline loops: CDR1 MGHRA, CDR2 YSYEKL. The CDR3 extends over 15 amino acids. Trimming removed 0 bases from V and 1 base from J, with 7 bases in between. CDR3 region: CASSQDLSSNQPQHF. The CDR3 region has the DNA TGCGCCAGCAGCCAAGATCTCAGCAGCAATCAGCCCCAGCATTTT.

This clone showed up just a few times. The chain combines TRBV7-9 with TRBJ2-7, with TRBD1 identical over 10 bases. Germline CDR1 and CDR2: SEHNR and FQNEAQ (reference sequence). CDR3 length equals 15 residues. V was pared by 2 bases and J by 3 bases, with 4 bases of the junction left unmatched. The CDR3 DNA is TGTGCCAGCAGCTTACCGGACAGGGGGGTCTACGAGCAGTACTTC. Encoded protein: CASSLPDRGVYEQYF.

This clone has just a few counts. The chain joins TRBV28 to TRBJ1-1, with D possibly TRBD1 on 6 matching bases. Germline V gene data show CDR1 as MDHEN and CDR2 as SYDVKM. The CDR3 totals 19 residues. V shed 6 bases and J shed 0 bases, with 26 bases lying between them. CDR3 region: CASSFLSAGQVGMNTEAFF. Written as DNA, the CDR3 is TGTGCCAGCAGCTTCCTCTCCGCGGGACAAGTGGGAATGAACACTGAAGCTTTCTTT.

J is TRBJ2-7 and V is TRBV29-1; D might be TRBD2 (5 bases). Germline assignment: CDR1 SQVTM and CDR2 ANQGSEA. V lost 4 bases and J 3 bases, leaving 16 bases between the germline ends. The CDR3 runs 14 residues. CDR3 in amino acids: CSVAWSGKSYEQYF. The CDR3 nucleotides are TGCAGCGTTGCTTGGTCGGGAAAAAGCTACGAGCAGTACTTC.

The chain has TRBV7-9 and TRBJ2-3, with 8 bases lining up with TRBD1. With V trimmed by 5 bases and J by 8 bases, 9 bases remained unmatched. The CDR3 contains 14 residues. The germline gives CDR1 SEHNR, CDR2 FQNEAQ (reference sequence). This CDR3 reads CASSNQGQGSTQYF. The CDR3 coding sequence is TGTGCCAGCAGCAATCAAGGACAGGGTAGTACGCAGTATTTT.

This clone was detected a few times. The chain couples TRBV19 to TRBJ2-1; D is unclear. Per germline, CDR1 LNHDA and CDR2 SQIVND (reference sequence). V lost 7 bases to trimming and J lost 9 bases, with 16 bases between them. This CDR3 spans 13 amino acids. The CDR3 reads CASKLGDIGEQFF. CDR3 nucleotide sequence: TGTGCCAGTAAGCTTGGGGATATAGGTGAGCAGTTCTTC.

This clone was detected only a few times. CDR3 nucleotide sequence: TGTGCCAGCAGTGAACTAGCCGGAACCGCCTACGAGCAGTACTTC. Translation: CASSELAGTAYEQYF. This chain links TRBV2 with TRBJ2-7; D may be TRBD2 (5 bases). The germline gives CDR1 SNHLY, CDR2 FYNNEI. This CDR3 contains 15 residues. Trimming pared 2 bases from V and 2 bases from J, leaving 13 bases between.

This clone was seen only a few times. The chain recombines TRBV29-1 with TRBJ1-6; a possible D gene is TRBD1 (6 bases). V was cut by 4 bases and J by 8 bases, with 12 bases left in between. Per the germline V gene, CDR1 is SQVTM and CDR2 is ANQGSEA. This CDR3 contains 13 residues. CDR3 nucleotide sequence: TGCAGCGTTGGGGACACTGCCTATTCACCCCTCCACTTT. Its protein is CSVGDTAYSPLHF.

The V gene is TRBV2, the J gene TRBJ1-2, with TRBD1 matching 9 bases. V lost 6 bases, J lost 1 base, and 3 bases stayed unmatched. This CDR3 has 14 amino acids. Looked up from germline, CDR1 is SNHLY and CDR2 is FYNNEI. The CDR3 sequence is CASRGQGNNYGYTF. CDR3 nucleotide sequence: TGTGCCAGCAGAGGACAGGGGAATAACTATGGCTACACCTTC.

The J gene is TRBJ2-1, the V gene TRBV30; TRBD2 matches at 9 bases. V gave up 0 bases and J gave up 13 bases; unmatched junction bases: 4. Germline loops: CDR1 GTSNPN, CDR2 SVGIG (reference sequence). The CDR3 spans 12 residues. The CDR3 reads CAWSVSGSSQFF. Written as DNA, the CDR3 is TGTGCCTGGAGTGTTAGCGGGAGTAGCCAGTTCTTC.

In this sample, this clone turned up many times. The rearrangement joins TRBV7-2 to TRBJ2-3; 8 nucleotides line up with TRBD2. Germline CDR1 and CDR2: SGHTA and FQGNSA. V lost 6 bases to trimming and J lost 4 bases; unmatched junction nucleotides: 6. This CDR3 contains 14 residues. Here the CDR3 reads CASSWTSIADTQYF. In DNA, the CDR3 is TGTGCCAGCAGTTGGACTAGCATTGCAGATACGCAGTATTTT. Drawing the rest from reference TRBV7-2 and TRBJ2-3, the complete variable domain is GAGVSQSPSNKVTEKGKDVELRCDPISGHTALYWYRQSLGQGLEFLIYFQGNSAPDKSGLPSDRFSAERTGGSVSTLTIQRTQQEDSAVYLCASSWTSIADTQYFGPGTRLTVL.

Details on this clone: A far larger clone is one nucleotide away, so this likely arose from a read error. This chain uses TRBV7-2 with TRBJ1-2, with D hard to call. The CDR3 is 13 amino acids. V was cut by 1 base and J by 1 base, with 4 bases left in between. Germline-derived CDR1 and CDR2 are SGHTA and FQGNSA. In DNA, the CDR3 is TGTGCCAGCAGCTTAGGATATAACTATGGCTACACCTTC. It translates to CASSLGYNYGYTF.

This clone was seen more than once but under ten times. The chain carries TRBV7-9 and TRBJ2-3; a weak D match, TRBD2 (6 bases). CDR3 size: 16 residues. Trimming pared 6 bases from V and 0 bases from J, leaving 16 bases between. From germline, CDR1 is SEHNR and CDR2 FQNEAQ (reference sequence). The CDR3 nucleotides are TGTGCCAGCAGTCCCGGACGGACTACTAGCACAGATACGCAGTATTTT. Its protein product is CASSPGRTTSTDTQYF.

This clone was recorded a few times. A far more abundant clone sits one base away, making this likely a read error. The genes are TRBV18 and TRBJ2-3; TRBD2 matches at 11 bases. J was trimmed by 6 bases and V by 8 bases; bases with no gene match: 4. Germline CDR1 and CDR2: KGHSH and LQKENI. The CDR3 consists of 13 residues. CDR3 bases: TGTGCCAGCGGACTAGCGGGCCGCGATACGCAGTATTTT. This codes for CASGLAGRDTQYF.

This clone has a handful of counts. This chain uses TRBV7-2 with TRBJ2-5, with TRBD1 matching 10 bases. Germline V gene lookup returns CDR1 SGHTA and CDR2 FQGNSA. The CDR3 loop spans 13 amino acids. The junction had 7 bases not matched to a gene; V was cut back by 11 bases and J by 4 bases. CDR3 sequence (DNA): TGTGCCGGTGGACAGGGGGGAGTAGAGACCCAGTACTTC. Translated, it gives CAGGQGGVETQYF.

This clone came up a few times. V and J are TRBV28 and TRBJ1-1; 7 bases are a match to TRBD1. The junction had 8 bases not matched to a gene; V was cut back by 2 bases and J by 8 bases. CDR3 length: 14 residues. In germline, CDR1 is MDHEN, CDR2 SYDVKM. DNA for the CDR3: TGTGCCAGCAGTTTAACAGGGGTTCAGACCGAAGCTTTCTTT. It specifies CASSLTGVQTEAFF.